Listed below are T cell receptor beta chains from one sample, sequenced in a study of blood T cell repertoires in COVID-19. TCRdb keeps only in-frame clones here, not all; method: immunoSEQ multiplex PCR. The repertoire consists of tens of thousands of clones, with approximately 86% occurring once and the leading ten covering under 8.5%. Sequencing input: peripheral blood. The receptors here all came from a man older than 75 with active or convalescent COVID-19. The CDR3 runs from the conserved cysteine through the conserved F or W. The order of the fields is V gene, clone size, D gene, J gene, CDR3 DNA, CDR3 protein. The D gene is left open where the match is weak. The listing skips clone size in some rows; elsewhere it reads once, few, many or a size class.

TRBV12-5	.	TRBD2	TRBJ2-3	TGTGCTAGTGCCGAAAGTCTAGCGGGAGGGCCAACAGATACGCAGTATTTT	CASAESLAGGPTDTQYF
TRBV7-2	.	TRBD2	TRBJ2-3	TGTGCCAGCAGCTTCGTTGCAGCGGGGGAGGGCGCAGATACGCAGTATTTT	CASSFVAAGEGADTQYF
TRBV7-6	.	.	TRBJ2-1	TGTGCCAGCAGCTTAGCGACGGGCAGGGCGACCCGGGAGCAGTTCTTC	CASSLATGRATREQFF
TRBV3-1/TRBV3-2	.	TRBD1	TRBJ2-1	TGTGCCAGCAGCCAGTCAGGGGGCGGTCACAATGAGCAGTTCTTC	CASSQSGGGHNEQFF
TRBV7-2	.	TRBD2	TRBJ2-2	TGTGCCAGCAGCTTTCCCCTTAGCGGGAGGGCGGACGGGGAGCTGTTTTTT	CASSFPLSGRADGELFF
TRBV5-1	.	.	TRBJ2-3	TGCGCCAGCAGCGGGGGGGCCCTGGCAGATACGCAGTATTTT	CASSGGALADTQYF
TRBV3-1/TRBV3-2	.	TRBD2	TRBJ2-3	TGTGCCAGCAGCCAAGGCCTACTAGCGGGGAGACCTAGCACAGATACGCAGTATTTT	CASSQGLLAGRPSTDTQYF
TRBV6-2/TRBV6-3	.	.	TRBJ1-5	TGTGCCAGCAGTTACCCCGTTCAGGCTCAGCCCCAGCATTTT	CASSYPVQAQPQHF
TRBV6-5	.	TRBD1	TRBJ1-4	TGTGCCAGCAGTTTTGACAGGGGGCGGGAAAAACTGTTTTTT	CASSFDRGREKLFF
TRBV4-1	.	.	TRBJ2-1	TGCGCCAGCAGCCAGAGCGGTACAACCTACAATGAGCAGTTCTTC	CASSQSGTTYNEQFF
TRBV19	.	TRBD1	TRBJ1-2	TGTGCCAGTAGTACCCGGACAGGGGCGTATGGCTACACCTTC	CASSTRTGAYGYTF
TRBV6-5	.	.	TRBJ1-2	TGTGCCAGCAGCAACCACGAATCGGGGGGCTACACCTTC	CASSNHESGGYTF
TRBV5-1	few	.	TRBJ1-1	TGCGCCAGCAGCTTGTCTACAGGCGAGAACACTGAAGCTTTCTTT	CASSLSTGENTEAFF
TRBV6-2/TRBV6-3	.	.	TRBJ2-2	TGTGCCAGCAGTTGGGGCGGGAAGGACACCGGGGAGCTGTTTTTT	CASSWGGKDTGELFF
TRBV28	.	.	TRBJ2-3	TGTGCCAGCAGTTTAAGCGCCACAGATACGCAGTATTTT	CASSLSATDTQYF
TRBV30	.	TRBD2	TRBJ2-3	TGTGCCTGGAGTATACAGGGGCCGGGACTAGCGGACCCGAATACGCAGTATTTT	CAWSIQGPGLADPNTQYF
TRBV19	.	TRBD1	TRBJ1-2	TGTGCCAGTAGCCCCGGGACAGGGTTTGGCTACACCTTC	CASSPGTGFGYTF
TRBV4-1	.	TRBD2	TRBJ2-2	TGCGCCAGCAGCCCAGGCGGGAGTTATACCGGGGAGCTGTTTTTT	CASSPGGSYTGELFF
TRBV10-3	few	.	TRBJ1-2	TGTGCCATCAGTACGCGGATGCGTGATGGCTACACCTTC	CAISTRMRDGYTF
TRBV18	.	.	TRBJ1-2	TGTGCCAGCTCACCAGACCGCGACAGACGAGGTGGCTACACCTTC	CASSPDRDRRGGYTF
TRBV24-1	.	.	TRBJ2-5	TGTGCCACCAGTGACCCAGGACAGATTCAAGAGACCCAGTACTTC	CATSDPGQIQETQYF
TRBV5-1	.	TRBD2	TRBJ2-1	TGCGCCAGCACCGATAAGGGGACTACCGCGAACAATGAGCAGTTCTTC	CASTDKGTTANNEQFF
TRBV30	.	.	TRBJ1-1	TGTGCCTGGAGTGTAGTTGGGGGCCCTGCGGCTTTCTTT	CAWSVVGGPAAFF
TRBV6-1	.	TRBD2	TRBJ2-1	TGTGCCAGCAGTGACGGGACTATTGATGAGCAGTTCTTC	CASSDGTIDEQFF
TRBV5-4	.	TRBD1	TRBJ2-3	TGTGCCAGCAGCCCCAGGGACAGGCTAACAGATACGCAGTATTTT	CASSPRDRLTDTQYF
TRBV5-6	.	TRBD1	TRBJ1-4	TGTGCCAGCAGCTCCTCAGGGGGCTGGGAAAAACTGTTTTTT	CASSSSGGWEKLFF
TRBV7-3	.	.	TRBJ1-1	TGTGCCAGCAGCTTAACAGCCGACACTGAAGCTTTCTTT	CASSLTADTEAFF
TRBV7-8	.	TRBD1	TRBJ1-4	TGTGCCAGCAGCTCTGCCGGGACAGGGGACGAAAAACTGTTTTTT	CASSSAGTGDEKLFF
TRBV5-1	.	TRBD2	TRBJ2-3	TGCGCCAGCAGCTCCCGGGTAGCGGGAGGCACAGATACGCAGTATTTT	CASSSRVAGGTDTQYF
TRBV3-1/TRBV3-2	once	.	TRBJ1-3	TGTGCCAGCGGAACCGGCGGATCTGGAAACACCATATATTTT	CASGTGGSGNTIYF
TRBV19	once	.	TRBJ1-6	TGTGCCAGTAGTATCCCCGGGAACCATTCACCCCTCCACTTT	CASSIPGNHSPLHF
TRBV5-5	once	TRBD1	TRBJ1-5	TGTGCCAGCAGCCACACAGGGGGCAGTGATCAGCCCCAGCATTTT	CASSHTGGSDQPQHF
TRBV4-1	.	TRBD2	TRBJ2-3	TGCGCCAGCAGCCACTCTTCGCGGGGGGTAGATACGCAGTATTTT	CASSHSSRGVDTQYF
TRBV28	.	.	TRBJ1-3	TGTGCCAGCAGTATCGCCGGGACTGGAAACACCATATATTTT	CASSIAGTGNTIYF
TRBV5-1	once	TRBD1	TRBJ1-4	TGCGCCAGCACCGGACAGGGCGGTAATGAAAAACTGTTTTTT	CASTGQGGNEKLFF
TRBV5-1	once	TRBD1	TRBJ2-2	TGCGCCAGCAGCTTTTGGACAGGGACCGGGGAGCTGTTTTTT	CASSFWTGTGELFF
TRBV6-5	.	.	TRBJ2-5	TGTGCCAGCAGACCCGAAGGGGGTCCACAAGAGACCCAGTACTTC	CASRPEGGPQETQYF
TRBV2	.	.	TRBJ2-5	TGTGCCAGCAGGCTCCGGAGTAGGGAGACCCAGTACTTC	CASRLRSRETQYF